This T cell receptor (beta chain) was captured in a study of control samples from healthy donors and cancer patients. Germline assignment: CDR1 SGHRS and CDR2 YFSETQ. The CDR3 is made up of 15 amino acids. Trimming at V came to 4 bases and at J to 0 bases, leaving 7 bases not matched to a gene. Assay: immunoSEQ multiplex PCR; the TCRdb copy retains only in-frame clones and omits some. The table has about 250,000 clones, approximately 80% seen once. The chain links TRBV5-1 to TRBJ2-7; 7 bases align to TRBD2. This TCR was recovered from a woman aged 55-69 years with lung cancer. Sequenced sample: PBMCs. The CDR3 spells CASSPQASGSYEQYF. CDR3 sequence (DNA): TGCGCCAGCAGCCCCCAGGCTAGCGGCTCCTACGAGCAGTACTTC. Looking up the rest from reference TRBV5-1 and TRBJ2-7 gives the full variable domain: KAGVTQTPRYLIKTRGQQVTLSCSPISGHRSVSWYQQTPGQGLQFLFEYFSETQRNKGNFPGRFSGRQFSNSRSEMNVSTLELGDSALYLCASSPQASGSYEQYFGPGTRLTVT.